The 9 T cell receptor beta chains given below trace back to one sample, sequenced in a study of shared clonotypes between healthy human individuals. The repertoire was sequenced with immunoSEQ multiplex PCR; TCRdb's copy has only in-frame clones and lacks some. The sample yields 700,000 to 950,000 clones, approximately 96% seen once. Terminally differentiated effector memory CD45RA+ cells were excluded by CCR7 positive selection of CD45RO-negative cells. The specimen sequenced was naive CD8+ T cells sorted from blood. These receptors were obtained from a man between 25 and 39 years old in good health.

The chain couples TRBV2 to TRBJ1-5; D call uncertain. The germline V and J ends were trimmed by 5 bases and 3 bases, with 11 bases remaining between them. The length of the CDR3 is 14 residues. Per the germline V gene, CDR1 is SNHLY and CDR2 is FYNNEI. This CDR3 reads CASSKSSPNQPQHF. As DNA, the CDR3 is TGTGCCAGCAGTAAGAGCAGCCCCAATCAGCCCCAGCATTTT.

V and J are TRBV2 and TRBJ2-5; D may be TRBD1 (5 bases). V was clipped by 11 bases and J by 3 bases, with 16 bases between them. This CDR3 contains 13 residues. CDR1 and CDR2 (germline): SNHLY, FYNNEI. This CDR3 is CAGLAGFEETQYF. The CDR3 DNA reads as TGTGCCGGCCTGGCAGGGTTCGAAGAGACCCAGTACTTC.

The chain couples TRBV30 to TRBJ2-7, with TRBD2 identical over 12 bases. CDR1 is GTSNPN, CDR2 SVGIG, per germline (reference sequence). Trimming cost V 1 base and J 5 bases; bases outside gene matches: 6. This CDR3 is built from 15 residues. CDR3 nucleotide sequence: TGTGCCTGGAGTGGGAGGACTAGCGGGATTCACGAGCAGTACTTC. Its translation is CAWSGRTSGIHEQYF.

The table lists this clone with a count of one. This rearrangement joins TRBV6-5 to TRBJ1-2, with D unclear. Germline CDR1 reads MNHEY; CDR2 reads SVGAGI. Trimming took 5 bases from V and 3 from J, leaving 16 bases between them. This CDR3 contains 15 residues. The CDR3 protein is CASSHRTAKYYGYTF. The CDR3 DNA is TGTGCCAGCAGTCATAGGACCGCAAAGTACTATGGCTACACCTTC.

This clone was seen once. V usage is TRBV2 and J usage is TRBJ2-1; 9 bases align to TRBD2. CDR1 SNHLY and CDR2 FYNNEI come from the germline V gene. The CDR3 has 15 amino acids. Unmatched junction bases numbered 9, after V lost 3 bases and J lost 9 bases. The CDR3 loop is CASSDPSGKRGEQFF. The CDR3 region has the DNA TGTGCCAGCAGTGACCCTAGCGGGAAAAGGGGTGAGCAGTTCTTC.

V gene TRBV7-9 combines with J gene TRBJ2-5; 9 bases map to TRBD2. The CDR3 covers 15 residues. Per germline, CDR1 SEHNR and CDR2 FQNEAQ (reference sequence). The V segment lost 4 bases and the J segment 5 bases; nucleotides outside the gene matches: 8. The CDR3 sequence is CASSSAGGSRETQYF. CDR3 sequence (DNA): TGTGCCAGCAGCTCAGCGGGAGGATCTCGGGAGACCCAGTACTTC.

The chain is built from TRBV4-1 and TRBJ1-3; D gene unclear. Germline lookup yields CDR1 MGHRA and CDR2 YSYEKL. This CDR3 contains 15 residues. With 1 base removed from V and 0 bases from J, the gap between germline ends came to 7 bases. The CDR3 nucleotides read TGCGCCAGCAGCCAAGCCGGCAGCTCTGGAAACACCATATATTTT. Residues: CASSQAGSSGNTIYF.

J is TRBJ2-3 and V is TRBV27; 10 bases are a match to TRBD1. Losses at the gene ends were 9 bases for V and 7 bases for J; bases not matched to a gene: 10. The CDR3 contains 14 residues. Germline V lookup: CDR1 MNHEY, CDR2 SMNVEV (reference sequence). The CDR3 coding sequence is TGTGCCAGTCGACAGGGGGCTAGGTTGAATACGCAGTATTTT. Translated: CASRQGARLNTQYF.

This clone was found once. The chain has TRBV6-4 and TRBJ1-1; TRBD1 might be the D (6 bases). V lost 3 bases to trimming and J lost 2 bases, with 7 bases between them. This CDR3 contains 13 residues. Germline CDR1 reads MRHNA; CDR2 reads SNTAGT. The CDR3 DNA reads TGTGCCAGCAGTGAACAGGGTAACACTGAAGCTTTCTTT. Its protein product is CASSEQGNTEAFF.